This T cell receptor beta chain appears in the sequencing data of a study of T cell repertoires in cytomegalovirus infection. MiXCR, run by TCRdb on the reads, gives a single entry per CDR3 protein. The repertoire has 100,000 to 150,000 distinct CDR3 sequences, roughly 9% of them found once; the top ten carry roughly 9.1%. The CDR3 has 14 residues. Germline-derived CDR1 and CDR2 are SGDLS and YYNGEE. The V end was cut by 3 bases, the J end by 6 bases, with 16 bases between. The chain has TRBV9 and TRBJ2-7, with a tentative D call TRBD2 (5 bases). The sequence was collected from a human donor in good health (CMV status not recorded). Some clones in this sample may be carry-over from other donors' samples. Material: PBMCs. The CDR3 sequence is CASSDQDLWGEQYF. CDR3 in DNA: TGTGCCAGCAGCGACCAGGACTTATGGGGCGAGCAGTACTTC. The full variable domain, completed using reference TRBV9 and TRBJ2-7, is DSGVTQTPKHLITATGQRVTLRCSPRSGDLSVYWYQQSLDQGLQFLIQYYNGEERAKGNILERFSAQQFPDLHSELNLSSLELGDSALYFCASSDQDLWGEQYFGPGTRLTVT.